A single sample is the source of the 18 T cell receptor beta chains below, sequenced in a study of PD-L1 blockade in urothelial cancer. Here immunoSEQ multiplex PCR was the method, and the copy in TCRdb shows in-frame clones only, minus some. The data hold 30,000 to 40,000 clones, with roughly 82% observed a single time. Noted time point: pretreatment peripheral blood. The sample here was PBMCs, taken around atezolizumab (anti-PD-L1) treatment. The receptors originated from a man aged 55 to 70 with urothelial cancer.

This chain connects TRBV5-1 to TRBJ1-5, with 7 bases lining up with TRBD1. The ends lost 4 bases at V and 1 base at J; junction bases unmatched: 2. Germline V gene lookup returns CDR1 SGHRS and CDR2 YFSETQ. The CDR3 covers 14 residues. DNA for the CDR3: TGCGCCAGCAGCCCGGGACAGAGCAATCAGCCCCAGCATTTT. Translating gives CASSPGQSNQPQHF.

The J gene is TRBJ1-3, the V gene TRBV5-1, with 9 bases identical to TRBD1. Per the germline V gene, CDR1 is SGHRS and CDR2 is YFSETQ. This CDR3 has 15 amino acids. Trimming removed 2 bases from V and 3 bases from J; junction bases left unmatched: 3. The CDR3 loop reads CASSLQGANGNTIYF. CDR3 nucleotides: TGCGCCAGCAGCTTACAGGGGGCCAATGGAAACACCATATATTTT.

The chain is built from TRBV5-1 and TRBJ1-1; maybe TRBD1 (6 bases). The CDR3 runs 14 residues. Germline V lookup: CDR1 SGHRS, CDR2 YFSETQ. Deletions cut 3 bases from V and 1 base from J, with 10 bases between. CDR3 protein: CASSSLQGNTEAFF. CDR3 nucleotides: TGCGCCAGCAGCTCTCTACAGGGGAACACTGAAGCTTTCTTT.

The genes are TRBV21-1 and TRBJ1-3; the listed D gene, TRBD1, was not tested against the DNA. TRBV21-1 is flagged as a pseudogene. The CDR3 extends over 14 amino acids. The CDR3 DNA sequence: TGTGCCAGCAGCAAAATGGGGCCTGGAAACACCATATATTTT. The encoded protein is CASSKMGPGNTIYF.

The rearrangement links TRBV4-2 to TRBJ2-3; 7 nucleotides line up with TRBD2. Germline lookup yields CDR1 LGHNA and CDR2 YNFKEQ. V was clipped by 0 bases and J by 6 bases; unmatched bases: 6. This CDR3 contains 15 residues. The CDR3 DNA follows: TGTGCCAGCAGCCAAGACTACCTGGGGGGGGATACGCAGTATTTT. As protein: CASSQDYLGGDTQYF.

V usage is TRBV29-1 and J usage is TRBJ1-1; D unclear. Trimming removed 5 bases from V and 1 base from J, with 11 bases in between. CDR3 length: 13 residues. Germline V lookup: CDR1 SQVTM, CDR2 ANQGSEA. The CDR3 loop is CSVSPSGNTEAFF. In nucleotides, the CDR3 is TGCAGCGTTTCCCCGTCGGGGAACACTGAAGCTTTCTTT.

This chain links TRBV28 with TRBJ1-3; D may be TRBD1 (6 bases). This CDR3 region has 15 residues. Per germline, CDR1 MDHEN and CDR2 SYDVKM. V lost 1 base and J 1 base, leaving 8 bases between the germline ends. DNA for the CDR3: TGTGCCAGCAGTTTATTCGGACAGTCTGGAAACACCATATATTTT. It encodes CASSLFGQSGNTIYF.

This clone was observed once. This chain connects TRBV6-1 to TRBJ2-5; tentatively, D is TRBD2 (6 bases). The CDR3 totals 16 residues. Germline CDR1 is MNHNS and CDR2 is SASEGT. V was pared by 1 base and J by 5 bases, with 17 bases between. CDR3 bases: TGTGCCAGCAGTGAAGGACGGGACTCCTGGGGGGAGACCCAGTACTTC. This gives the protein CASSEGRDSWGETQYF.

The V call is TRBV2, the J call TRBJ2-1; no reliable D call. V lost 4 bases, J lost 9 bases, and 7 bases lay in between. The CDR3 sequence is 11 residues long. Germline CDR1 and CDR2: SNHLY and FYNNEI. The CDR3 DNA is TGTGCCAGCAGTGTGACTGGTGAGCAGTTCTTC. Protein sequence: CASSVTGEQFF. The full variable domain, in which reference TRBV2 and TRBJ2-1 provide the parts outside the CDR3, is EPEVTQTPSHQVTQMGQEVILRCVPISNHLYFYWYRQILGQKVEFLVSFYNNEISEKSEIFDDQFSVERPDGSNFTLKIRSTKLEDSAMYFCASSVTGEQFFGPGTRLTVL.

The chain uses TRBV14 and TRBJ1-4; the match to TRBD1 covers 7 bases. Per the germline V gene, CDR1 is SGHDN and CDR2 is FVKESK. This CDR3 region has 12 residues. With V trimmed by 3 bases and J by 13 bases, 5 bases remained unmatched. CDR3 coding DNA: TGTGCCAGCAGCCACAGACAGGGATTACTGTTTTTT. As protein: CASSHRQGLLFF.

The rearrangement links TRBV15 to TRBJ2-7; 9 bases line up with TRBD1. Germline V gene sequence: CDR1 LNHNV, CDR2 YYDKDF (reference sequence). This CDR3 has 15 amino acids. With 4 bases clipped from V and 5 bases from J, the junction kept 9 bases outside the gene matches. CDR3 sequence: CATSTTEDRGNEQYF. DNA for the CDR3: TGTGCCACCAGCACAACGGAGGACAGGGGCAACGAGCAGTACTTC.

The chain has TRBV27 and TRBJ1-1, with D unresolved. The germline CDR1 and CDR2 sequences are MNHEY and SMNVEV (reference sequence). V was cut by 3 bases and J by 1 base, with 6 bases left in between. The length of the CDR3 is 13 residues. The CDR3 protein is CASSFYRNTEAFF. The CDR3 DNA reads as TGTGCCAGCAGTTTTTACAGGAACACTGAAGCTTTCTTT.

The CDR3 sequence is CASSPAGIRGTEAFF. In DNA form, the CDR3 reads TGTGCCAGCAGCCCCGCCGGTATCAGGGGCACTGAAGCTTTCTTT. The gene calls are TRBV27 and TRBJ1-1; a weak D match, TRBD1 (6 bases). The V gene's germline CDR1 is MNHEY and CDR2 SMNVEV (reference sequence). This CDR3 has 15 amino acids. V lost 6 bases, J lost 4 bases, and 18 bases lay in between.

In this sample, this clone turned up a few times. In nucleotides, the CDR3 is TGTGCCAGCAGCGGGGCAGGGGATGGCTACACCTTC. Amino acids: CASSGAGDGYTF. The chain has TRBV28 and TRBJ1-2, with D possibly being TRBD1 (6 bases). Germline loops: CDR1 MDHEN, CDR2 SYDVKM. The CDR3 runs to 12 residues. The V gene lost 6 bases and the J gene lost 6 bases, with 11 bases spanning the gap.

This chain joins TRBV5-1 and TRBJ2-7; tentatively, D is TRBD1 (6 bases). This CDR3 has 13 amino acids. Trimming took off 1 base at V and 2 bases at J, with 7 bases between the two ends. Germline CDR1 and CDR2: SGHRS and YFSETQ. In DNA, the CDR3 is TGCGCCAGCAGCTTGAGACAGGCCTACGAGCAGTACTTC. Its translation is CASSLRQAYEQYF.

The chain links TRBV29-1 to TRBJ1-2; TRBD1 aligns across 8 bases. Trimming took 6 bases from V and 8 from J; bases not matched to a gene: 14. Per germline, CDR1 SQVTM and CDR2 ANQGSEA. This CDR3 is built from 14 residues. The CDR3 loop reads CSVGTTSRGLGYTF. As DNA, the CDR3 is TGCAGCGTCGGAACCACCAGCAGGGGGCTCGGCTACACCTTC.

The gene calls are TRBV9 and TRBJ1-4, with TRBD1 matching 7 bases. With V trimmed by 3 bases and J by 5 bases, 7 bases remained unmatched. Germline V CDR1 and CDR2: SGDLS, YYNGEE. The CDR3 contains 15 residues. The CDR3 protein is CASSAKGQTNEKLFF. As DNA, the CDR3 is TGTGCCAGCAGCGCGAAGGGACAGACGAATGAAAAACTGTTTTTT.

The chain combines TRBV7-9 with TRBJ1-4, with D perhaps TRBD1 (5 bases). Between the trimmed V and J ends, which lost 1 base and 8 bases, there was a span of 17 bases. This CDR3 region has 16 residues. In germline, CDR1 is SEHNR, CDR2 FQNEAQ (reference sequence). In nucleotides, the CDR3 is TGTGCCAGCAGCTTAGAATCGACAGACTGGTGGGAAAAACTGTTTTTT. Translation gives CASSLESTDWWEKLFF.